This T cell receptor beta chain was recovered during a study of cytomegalovirus exposure and HLA in healthy donors. Points from the study as a whole: Using a false discovery rate of 0.05, a later analysis showed that fewer than 20,000 TCR beta sequences were associated with HLA alleles.

PCR involved 60 Vbeta and 13 Jbeta primers. The repertoire was sequenced with immunoSEQ multiplex PCR; TCRdb's copy has only in-frame clones and lacks some. The table has approximately 160,000 clones, more than 65% seen once. Notes on this clone: Its target is not known.

This receptor was taken from a man aged 45-65 years in good health and CMV-seropositive. Material: PBMCs.

The CDR3 coding sequence is TGTGCCAGCAGTGAGGGAGTAGGGAGCAATCAGCCCCAGCATTTT. Its translation is CASSEGVGSNQPQHF. The genes are TRBV28 and TRBJ1-5; D not certain. This CDR3 region has 15 residues. V was cut by 5 bases and J by 1 base, with 12 bases left in between. CDR1 MDHEN and CDR2 SYDVKM come from the germline V gene.